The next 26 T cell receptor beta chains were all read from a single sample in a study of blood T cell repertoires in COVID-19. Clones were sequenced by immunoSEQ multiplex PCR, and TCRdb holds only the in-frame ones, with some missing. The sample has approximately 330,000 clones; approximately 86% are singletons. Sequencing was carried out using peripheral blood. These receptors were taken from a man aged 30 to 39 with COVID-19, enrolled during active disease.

As DNA, the CDR3 is TGCGCCAGCAGCCAAGATCCCCCTTTGGGGAGAATAGATACGCAGTATTTT. This codes for CASSQDPPLGRIDTQYF. V is TRBV4-3 and J is TRBJ2-3; TRBD2 might be the D (5 bases). This CDR3 region has 17 residues. The germline V and J ends were trimmed by 0 bases and 5 bases, with 18 bases remaining between them. Germline V gene sequence: CDR1 LGHNA, CDR2 YSLEER.

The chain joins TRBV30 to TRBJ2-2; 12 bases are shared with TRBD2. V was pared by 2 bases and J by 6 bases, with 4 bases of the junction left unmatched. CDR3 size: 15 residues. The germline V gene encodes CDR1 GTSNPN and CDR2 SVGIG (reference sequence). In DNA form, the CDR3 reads TGTGCCTGGAGTTCCGGGACTAGCGGGCCCGGGGAGCTGTTTTTT. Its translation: CAWSSGTSGPGELFF.

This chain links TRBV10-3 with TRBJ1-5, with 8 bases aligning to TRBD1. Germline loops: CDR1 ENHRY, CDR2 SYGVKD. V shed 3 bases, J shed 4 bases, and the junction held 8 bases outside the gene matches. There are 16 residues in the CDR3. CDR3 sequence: CAISDLDRVGNQPQHF. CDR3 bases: TGTGCCATCAGTGACTTGGACAGGGTGGGGAATCAGCCCCAGCATTTT.

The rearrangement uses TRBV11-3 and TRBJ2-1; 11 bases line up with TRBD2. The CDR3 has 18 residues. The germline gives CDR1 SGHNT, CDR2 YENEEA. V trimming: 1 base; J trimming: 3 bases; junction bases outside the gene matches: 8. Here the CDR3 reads CASSLGSSGRNVYNEQFF. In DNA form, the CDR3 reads TGTGCCAGCAGCTTAGGTTCTAGCGGGAGGAACGTCTACAATGAGCAGTTCTTC.

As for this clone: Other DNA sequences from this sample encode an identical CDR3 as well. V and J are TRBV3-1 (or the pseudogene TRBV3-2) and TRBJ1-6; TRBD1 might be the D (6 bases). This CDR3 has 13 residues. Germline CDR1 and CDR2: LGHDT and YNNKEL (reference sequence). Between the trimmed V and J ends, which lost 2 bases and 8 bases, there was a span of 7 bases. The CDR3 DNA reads TGTGCCAGCAGCCAAAACAGGGATTCACCCCTCCACTTT. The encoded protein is CASSQNRDSPLHF.

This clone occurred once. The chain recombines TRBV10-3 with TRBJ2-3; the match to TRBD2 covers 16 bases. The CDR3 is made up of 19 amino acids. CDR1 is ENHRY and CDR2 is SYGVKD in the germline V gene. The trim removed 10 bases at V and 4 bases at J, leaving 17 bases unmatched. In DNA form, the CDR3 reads TGTGCCACCAAAGAGGGGACTAGCGGGAGGGCCGGGTCCCCAGATACGCAGTATTTT. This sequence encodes CATKEGTSGRAGSPDTQYF.

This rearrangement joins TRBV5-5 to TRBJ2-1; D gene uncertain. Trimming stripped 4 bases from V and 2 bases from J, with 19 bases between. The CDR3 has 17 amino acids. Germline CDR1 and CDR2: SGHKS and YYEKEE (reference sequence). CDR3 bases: TGTGCCAGCAGCCCGATAGCCGAACCGGTACCCTACAATGAGCAGTTCTTC. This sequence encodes CASSPIAEPVPYNEQFF.

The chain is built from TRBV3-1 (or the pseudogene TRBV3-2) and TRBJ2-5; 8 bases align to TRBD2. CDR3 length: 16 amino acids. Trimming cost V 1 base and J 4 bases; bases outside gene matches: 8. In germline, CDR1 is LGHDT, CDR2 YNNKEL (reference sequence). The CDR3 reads CASSQVPIAGTETQYF. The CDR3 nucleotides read TGTGCCAGCAGCCAAGTCCCCATAGCGGGAACAGAGACCCAGTACTTC.

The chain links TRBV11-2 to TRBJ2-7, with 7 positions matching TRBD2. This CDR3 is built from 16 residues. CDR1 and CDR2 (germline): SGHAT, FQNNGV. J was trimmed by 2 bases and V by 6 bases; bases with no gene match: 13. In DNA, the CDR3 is TGTGCCAGCAGTCCAATCCCCGGGGGGATCGCCTACGAGCAGTACTTC. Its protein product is CASSPIPGGIAYEQYF.

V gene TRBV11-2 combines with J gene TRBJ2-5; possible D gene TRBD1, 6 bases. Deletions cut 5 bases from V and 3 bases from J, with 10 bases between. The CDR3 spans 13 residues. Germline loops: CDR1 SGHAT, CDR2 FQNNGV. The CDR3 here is CASSTGQKETQYF. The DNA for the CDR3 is TGTGCCAGCAGCACCGGACAGAAAGAGACCCAGTACTTC. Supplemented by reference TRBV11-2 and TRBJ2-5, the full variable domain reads EAGVAQSPRYKIIEKRQSVAFWCNPISGHATLYWYQQILGQGPKLLIQFQNNGVVDDSQLPKDRFSAERLKGVDSTLKIQPAKLEDSAVYLCASSTGQKETQYFGPGTRLLVL.

The DNA of the CDR3 is TGTGCCAGCAGGACGGGGGTCCATCAGCCCCAGCATTTT. This codes for CASRTGVHQPQHF. The chain combines TRBV6-6 with TRBJ1-5, with D perhaps TRBD1 (5 bases). Per germline, CDR1 MNHNY and CDR2 SVGAGI (reference sequence). V dropped 6 bases and J dropped 5 bases, with 11 bases sitting between them. The CDR3 loop spans 13 amino acids.

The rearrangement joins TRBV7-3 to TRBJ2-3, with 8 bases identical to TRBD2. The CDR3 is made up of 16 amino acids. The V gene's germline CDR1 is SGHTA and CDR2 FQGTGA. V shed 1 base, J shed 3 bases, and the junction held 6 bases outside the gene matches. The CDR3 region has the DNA TGTGCCAGCAGCTTAAGTATTAGCGGGATTACAGATACGCAGTATTTT. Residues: CASSLSISGITDTQYF.

CDR3 sequence reads: CASSLGASGGATTYEQYF. The CDR3, as DNA: TGCGCCAGCAGCCTGGGGGCTAGCGGGGGCGCGACAACCTACGAGCAGTACTTC. The chain couples TRBV5-1 to TRBJ2-7, with TRBD2 matching 10 bases. Trimming cost V 4 bases and J 2 bases; bases outside gene matches: 15. Germline lookup yields CDR1 SGHRS and CDR2 YFSETQ. The CDR3 is 18 residues long.

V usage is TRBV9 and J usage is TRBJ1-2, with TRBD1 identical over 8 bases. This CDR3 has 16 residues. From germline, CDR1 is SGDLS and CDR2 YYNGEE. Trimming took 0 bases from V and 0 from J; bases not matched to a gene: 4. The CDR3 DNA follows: TGTGCCAGCAGCGTAGCCGGACAGGGAACTAACTATGGCTACACCTTC. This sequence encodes CASSVAGQGTNYGYTF.

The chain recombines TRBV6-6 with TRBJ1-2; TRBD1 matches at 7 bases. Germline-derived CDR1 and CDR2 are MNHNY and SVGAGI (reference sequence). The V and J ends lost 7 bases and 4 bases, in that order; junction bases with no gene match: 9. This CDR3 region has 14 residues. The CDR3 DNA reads TGTGCCAGCAACCTGGACAGGACGACCTATGGCTACACCTTC. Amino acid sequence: CASNLDRTTYGYTF.

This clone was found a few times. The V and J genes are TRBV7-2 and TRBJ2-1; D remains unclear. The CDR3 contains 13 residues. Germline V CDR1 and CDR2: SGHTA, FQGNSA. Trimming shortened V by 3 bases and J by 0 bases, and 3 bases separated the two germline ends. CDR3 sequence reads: CASSFSSYNEQFF. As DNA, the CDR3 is TGTGCCAGCAGCTTCAGCTCCTACAATGAGCAGTTCTTC. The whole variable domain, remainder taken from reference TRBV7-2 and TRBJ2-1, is GAGVSQSPSNKVTEKGKDVELRCDPISGHTALYWYRQSLGQGLEFLIYFQGNSAPDKSGLPSDRFSAERTGGSVSTLTIQRTQQEDSAVYLCASSFSSYNEQFFGPGTRLTVL.

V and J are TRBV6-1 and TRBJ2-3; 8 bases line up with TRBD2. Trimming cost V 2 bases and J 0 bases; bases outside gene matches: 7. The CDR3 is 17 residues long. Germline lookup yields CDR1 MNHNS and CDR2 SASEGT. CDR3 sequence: CASSESGGGLSTDTQYF. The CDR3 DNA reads TGTGCCAGCAGTGAATCGGGAGGGGGTCTTAGCACAGATACGCAGTATTTT.

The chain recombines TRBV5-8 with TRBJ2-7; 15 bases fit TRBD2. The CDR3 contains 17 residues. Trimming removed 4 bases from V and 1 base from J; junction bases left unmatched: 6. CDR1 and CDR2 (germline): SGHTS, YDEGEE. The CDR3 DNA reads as TGTGCCAGCAGCCAACCCGGGACTAGCGGGGGGTCCTACGAGCAGTACTTC. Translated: CASSQPGTSGGSYEQYF.

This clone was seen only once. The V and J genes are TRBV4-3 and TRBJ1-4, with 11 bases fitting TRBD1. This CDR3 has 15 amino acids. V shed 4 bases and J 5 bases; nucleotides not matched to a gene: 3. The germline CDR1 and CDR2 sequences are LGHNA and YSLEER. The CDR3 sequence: CASSRRDRGNEKLFF. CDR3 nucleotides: TGCGCCAGCAGCCGTCGGGACAGGGGGAATGAAAAACTGTTTTTT.

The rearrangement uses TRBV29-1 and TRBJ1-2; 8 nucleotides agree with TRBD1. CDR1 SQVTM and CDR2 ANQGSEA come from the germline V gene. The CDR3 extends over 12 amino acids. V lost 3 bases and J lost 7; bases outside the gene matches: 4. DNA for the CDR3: TGCAGCGTTGAGAGGACAGGGACTGGCTACACCTTC. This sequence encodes CSVERTGTGYTF.

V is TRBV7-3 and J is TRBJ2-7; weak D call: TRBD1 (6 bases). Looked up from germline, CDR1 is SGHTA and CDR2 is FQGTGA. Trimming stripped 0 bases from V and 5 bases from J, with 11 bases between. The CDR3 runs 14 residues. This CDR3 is CASSLTGASDEQYF. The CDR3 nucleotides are TGTGCCAGCAGCTTAACGGGGGCGTCCGACGAGCAGTACTTC.

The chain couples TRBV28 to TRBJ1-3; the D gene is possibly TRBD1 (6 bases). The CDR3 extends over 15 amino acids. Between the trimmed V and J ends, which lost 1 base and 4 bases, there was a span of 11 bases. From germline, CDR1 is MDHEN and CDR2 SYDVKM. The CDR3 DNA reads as TGTGCCAGCAGTTTATCCAGGGGAACAGGAAACACCATATATTTT. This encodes CASSLSRGTGNTIYF.

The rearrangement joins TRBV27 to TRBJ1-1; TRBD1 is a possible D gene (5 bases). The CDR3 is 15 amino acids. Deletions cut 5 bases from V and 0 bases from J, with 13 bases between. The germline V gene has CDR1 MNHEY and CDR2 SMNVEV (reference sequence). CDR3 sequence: CASSPGLQLNTEAFF. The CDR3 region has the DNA TGTGCCAGCAGTCCGGGACTGCAGTTGAACACTGAAGCTTTCTTT.

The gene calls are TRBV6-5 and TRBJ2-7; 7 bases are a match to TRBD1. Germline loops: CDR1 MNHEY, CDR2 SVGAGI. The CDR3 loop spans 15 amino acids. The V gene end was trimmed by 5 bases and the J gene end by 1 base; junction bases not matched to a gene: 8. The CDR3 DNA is TGTGCCAGCAGTCGGGCGAACAGGGGTTCCTACGAGCAGTACTTC. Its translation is CASSRANRGSYEQYF.

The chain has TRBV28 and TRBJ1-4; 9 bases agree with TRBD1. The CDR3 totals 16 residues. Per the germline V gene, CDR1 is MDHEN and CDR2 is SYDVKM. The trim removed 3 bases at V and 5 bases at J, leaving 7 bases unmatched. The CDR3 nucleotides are TGTGCCAGCAGTTTGTCGCCGGGACAGGGAAATGAAAAACTGTTTTTT. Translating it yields CASSLSPGQGNEKLFF.

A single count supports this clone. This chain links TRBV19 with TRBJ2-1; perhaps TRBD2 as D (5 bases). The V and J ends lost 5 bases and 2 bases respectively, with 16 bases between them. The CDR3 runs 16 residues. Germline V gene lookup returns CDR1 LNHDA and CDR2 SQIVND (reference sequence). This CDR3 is CASSASSGSTYNEQFF. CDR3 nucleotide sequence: TGTGCCAGTAGTGCCTCATCGGGGAGTACCTACAATGAGCAGTTCTTC.